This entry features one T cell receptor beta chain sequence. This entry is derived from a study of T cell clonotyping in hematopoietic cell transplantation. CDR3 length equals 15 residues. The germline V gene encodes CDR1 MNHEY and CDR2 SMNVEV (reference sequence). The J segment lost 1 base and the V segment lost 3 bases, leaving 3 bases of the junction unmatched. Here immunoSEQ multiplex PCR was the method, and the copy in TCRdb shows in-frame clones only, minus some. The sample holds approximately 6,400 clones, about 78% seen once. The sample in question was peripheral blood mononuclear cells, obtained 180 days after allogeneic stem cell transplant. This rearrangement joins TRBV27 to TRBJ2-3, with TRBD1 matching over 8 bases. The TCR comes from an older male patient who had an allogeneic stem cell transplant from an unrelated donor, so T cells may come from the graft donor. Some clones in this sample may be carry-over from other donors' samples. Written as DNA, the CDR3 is TGTGCCAGCAGTTTGTTGACAGGGGGCACAGATACGCAGTATTTT. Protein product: CASSLLTGGTDTQYF.